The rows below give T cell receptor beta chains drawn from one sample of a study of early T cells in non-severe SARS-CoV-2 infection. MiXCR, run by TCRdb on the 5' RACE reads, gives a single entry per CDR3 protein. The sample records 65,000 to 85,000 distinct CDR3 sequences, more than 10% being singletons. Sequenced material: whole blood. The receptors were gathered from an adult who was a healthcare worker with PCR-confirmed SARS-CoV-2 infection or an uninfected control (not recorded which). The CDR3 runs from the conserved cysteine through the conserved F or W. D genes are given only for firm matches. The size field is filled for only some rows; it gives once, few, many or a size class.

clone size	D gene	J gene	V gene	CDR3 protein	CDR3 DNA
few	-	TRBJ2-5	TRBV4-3	CASSQGDTFQETQYF	TGCGCCAGCAGCCAAGGGGACACCTTCCAAGAGACCCAGTACTTC
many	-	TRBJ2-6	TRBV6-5	CASSPAGAGANVLTF	TGTGCCAGCAGCCCGGCAGGGGCTGGGGCCAACGTCCTGACTTTC
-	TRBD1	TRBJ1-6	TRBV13	CASSLGQGVRNSPLHF	TGTGCCAGCAGCTTAGGGCAGGGGGTTAGGAATTCACCCCTCCACTTT
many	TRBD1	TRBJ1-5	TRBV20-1	CSARDRGQPQHF	TGCAGTGCTAGGGACAGGGGCCAGCCCCAGCATTTT
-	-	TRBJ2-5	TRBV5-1	CASSLANVQETQYF	TGCGCCAGCAGCTTGGCCAACGTCCAAGAGACCCAGTACTTC
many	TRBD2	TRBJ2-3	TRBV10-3	CAIRTPTTGTSGSSDTQYF	TGTGCCATCAGGACCCCGACTACCGGGACTAGCGGGAGTTCAGATACGCAGTATTTT
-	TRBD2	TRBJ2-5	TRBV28	CASSSPSSGKETQYF	TGTGCCAGCAGTTCCCCCTCTAGCGGGAAAGAGACCCAGTACTTC
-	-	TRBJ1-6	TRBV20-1	CSATLGNSPLHF	TGCAGTGCCACACTCGGTAATTCACCCCTCCACTTT
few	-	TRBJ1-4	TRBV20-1	CSASGNEKLFF	TGCAGTGCCTCAGGGAATGAAAAACTGTTTTTT
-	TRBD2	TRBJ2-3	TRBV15	CATSRDLAKRGPSTDTQYF	TGTGCCACCAGCAGAGATCTCGCCAAGCGGGGACCTAGCACAGATACGCAGTATTTT
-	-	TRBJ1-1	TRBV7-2	CASTEVMNTEAFF	TGTGCCAGCACAGAAGTAATGAACACTGAAGCTTTCTTT
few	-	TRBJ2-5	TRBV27	CASSPGPLETQYF	TGTGCCAGCAGTCCCGGCCCCTTGGAGACCCAGTACTTC
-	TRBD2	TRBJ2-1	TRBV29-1	CSVEDTGGPNEQFF	TGCAGCGTTGAAGACACGGGAGGGCCCAATGAGCAGTTCTTC
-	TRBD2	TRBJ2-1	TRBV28	CASSGGTSGSNEQFF	TGTGCCAGCAGTGGGGGGACTAGCGGGAGTAATGAGCAGTTCTTC
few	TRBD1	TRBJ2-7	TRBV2	CAGQGDYEQYF	TGTGCCGGACAGGGGGACTACGAGCAGTACTTC
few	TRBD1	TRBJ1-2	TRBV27	CASSFLQGAGYTF	TGTGCCAGCAGTTTTCTACAGGGGGCTGGCTACACCTTC
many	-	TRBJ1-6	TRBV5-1	CASSLWGNSPLHF	TGCGCCAGCAGCTTGTGGGGCAATTCACCCCTCCACTTT
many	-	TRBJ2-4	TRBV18	CASSLATWRSDRGGNIQYF	TGTGCCAGCTCACTCGCCACATGGCGGTCAGACAGGGGAGGGAACATTCAGTACTTC
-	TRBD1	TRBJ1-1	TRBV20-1	CSAHRQGATVNTEAFF	TGCAGTGCCCATAGACAGGGGGCCACAGTGAACACTGAAGCTTTCTTT
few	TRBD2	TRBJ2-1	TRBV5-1	CASSLAAGGPRSSYNEQFF	TGCGCCAGCAGCTTGGCGGCGGGAGGGCCCCGAAGCTCCTACAATGAGCAGTTCTTC
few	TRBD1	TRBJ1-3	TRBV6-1	CASEGGGRNTIYF	TGTGCCAGCGAAGGGGGCGGGAGAAACACCATATATTTT
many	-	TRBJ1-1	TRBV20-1	CSARDSDKWTEAFF	TGCAGTGCTAGAGATAGTGACAAGTGGACTGAAGCTTTCTTT
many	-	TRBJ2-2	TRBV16	CASSRDLSANTGELFF	TGTGCCAGCAGCAGGGACCTCTCCGCGAACACCGGGGAGCTGTTTTTT
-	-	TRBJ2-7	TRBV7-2	CASSLVGLGAEYEQYF	TGTGCCAGCAGCTTAGTTGGGTTAGGGGCCGAGTACGAGCAGTACTTC
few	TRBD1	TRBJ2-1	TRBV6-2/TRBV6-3	CASSYRDRGPHEQFF	TGTGCCAGCAGTTACCGGGACAGGGGGCCTCATGAGCAGTTCTTC
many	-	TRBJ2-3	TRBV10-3	CAISERTGTGDTQYF	TGTGCCATCAGTGAAAGGACGGGCACGGGAGATACGCAGTATTTT
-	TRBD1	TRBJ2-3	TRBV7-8	CASSFPRDSSNPTDTQYF	TGTGCCAGCAGCTTCCCTCGGGACAGTAGTAACCCCACAGATACGCAGTATTTT
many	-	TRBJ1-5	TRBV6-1	CASREGGNQPQHF	TGTGCCAGCAGGGAGGGGGGCAATCAGCCCCAGCATTTT
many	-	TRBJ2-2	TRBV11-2	CASSPEGGVVGELFF	TGTGCCAGCAGCCCCGAGGGGGGAGTTGTCGGGGAGCTGTTTTTT
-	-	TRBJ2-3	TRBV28	CASSLGTRDPFTDTQYF	TGTGCCAGCAGTTTAGGAACACGGGACCCGTTCACAGATACGCAGTATTTT
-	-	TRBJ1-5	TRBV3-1	CASSQDRDQPQHF	TGTGCCAGCAGCCAAGATCGCGATCAGCCCCAGCATTTT
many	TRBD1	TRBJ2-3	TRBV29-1	CSVEGQGSTDTQYF	TGCAGCGTTGAAGGACAGGGGTCCACAGATACGCAGTATTTT
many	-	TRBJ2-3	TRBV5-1	CASSLSDTQYF	TGCGCCAGCAGCTTGTCCGATACGCAGTATTTT
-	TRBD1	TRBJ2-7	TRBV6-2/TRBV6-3	CASSPWTGTDSYF	TGTGCCAGCAGTCCGTGGACAGGGACAGACTCGTACTTC
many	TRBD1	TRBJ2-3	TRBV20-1	CSARQGFSTDTQYF	TGCAGTGCTCGACAGGGCTTCAGCACAGATACGCAGTATTTT
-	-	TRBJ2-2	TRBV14	CASSPTGTGELFF	TGTGCCAGCAGCCCGACAGGAACCGGGGAGCTGTTTTTT
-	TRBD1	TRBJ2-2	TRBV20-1	CSARDRGTGRTGELFF	TGCAGTGCTAGAGATCGAGGGACAGGGCGGACCGGGGAGCTGTTTTTT
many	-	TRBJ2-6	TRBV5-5	CASSLLGIQVVRGSGANVLTF	TGTGCCAGCAGCTTGTTAGGAATTCAGGTGGTTCGGGGCTCTGGGGCCAACGTCCTGACTTTC
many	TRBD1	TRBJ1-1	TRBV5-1	CASSLRQGAMNTEAFF	TGCGCCAGCAGCTTGAGGCAGGGGGCCATGAACACTGAAGCTTTCTTT
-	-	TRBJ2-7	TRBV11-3	CASSSTPRDEQYF	TGTGCCAGCAGCTCCACGCCAAGGGACGAGCAGTACTTC
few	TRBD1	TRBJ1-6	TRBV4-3	CASSQAGTGLTPLHF	TGCGCCAGCAGCCAGGCCGGGACAGGGTTGACACCCCTCCACTTT
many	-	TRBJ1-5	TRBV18	CASSPRAGNDQPQHF	TGTGCCAGCTCACCAAGGGCGGGAAACGATCAGCCCCAGCATTTT
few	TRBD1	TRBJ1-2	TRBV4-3	CASSQEGGRAYGYTF	TGCGCCAGCAGCCAAGAAGGGGGCAGGGCCTATGGCTACACCTTC
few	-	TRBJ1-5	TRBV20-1	CSAGGDSNQPQHF	TGCAGTGCTGGGGGCGACAGCAATCAGCCCCAGCATTTT
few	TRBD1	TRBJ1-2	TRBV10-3	CAINPGGSNYGYTF	TGTGCCATCAACCCAGGGGGATCTAACTATGGCTACACCTTC
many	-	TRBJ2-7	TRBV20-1	CSARGGTGTYEQYF	TGCAGTGCTAGAGGGGGCACGGGAACCTACGAGCAGTACTTC
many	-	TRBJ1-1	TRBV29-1	CSVEGRLNTEAFF	TGCAGCGTTGAGGGGAGACTGAACACTGAAGCTTTCTTT
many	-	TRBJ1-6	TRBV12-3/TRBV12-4	CASSSGQGTSPLHF	TGTGCCAGCAGTTCCGGGCAGGGGACTTCACCCCTCCACTTT